These T cell receptor beta chains were read from a single sample in a study of esophageal squamous cell carcinoma under preoperative chemotherapy. Via MiXCR, TCRdb re-called the PCR reads, giving one row per CDR3 protein. The sample shows about 16,000 distinct CDR3 sequences, just under 50% of them seen only once. The material was obtained from a patient given preoperative chemotherapy. The receptors here all came from a human donor with esophageal squamous cell carcinoma. The donor label of this sample is uncertain. The CDR3 runs from the conserved cysteine through the conserved F or W. Fields, in order: clone size, V gene, D gene, J gene, CDR3 DNA, CDR3 protein. D genes are given only for firm matches. Not every row has a clone size; where given, it reads once, few, many or a size class.

few,TRBV7-8,-,TRBJ2-3,TGTGCCAGCAGCTTAGTTCCGGCGGGTACTAGCCACTCCACAGAGACCCAGTACTTT,CASSLVPAGTSHSTETQYF
few,TRBV7-2,-,TRBJ2-3,TGTGCCAGCAGCTTTGCTCTGGGGAGCCCAGATACGCAGTATTTT,CASSFALGSPDTQYF
many,TRBV6-1,-,TRBJ1-6,TGTGCCAGCAGTGAAACTTGGACAGATTCACCCCTCCACTTT,CASSETWTDSPLHF
-,TRBV7-2,TRBD1,TRBJ1-4,TGTGCCAGCAGCTGGGACAGGACCACTGAAAAACTGTTTTTT,CASSWDRTTEKLFF
-,TRBV12-3/TRBV12-4,TRBD2,TRBJ2-3,TGTGCCAGCAGTTCCGGGACTAGCGGGATATCACAGTATTTT,CASSSGTSGISQYF
few,TRBV6-5,-,TRBJ2-3,TGTGCCAGCAGTTACTGGCGCACAGATACGCAGTATTTT,CASSYWRTDTQYF
once,TRBV7-2,-,TRBJ2-1,TGTGCCAGCTCCTCGGCCCTTGCCTCGGGATCGGGCAATGAGCAGTTCTTC,CASSSALASGSGNEQFF
-,TRBV6-1,TRBD2,TRBJ2-7,TGTGCCAGCAGTGAAAGGCCCCCGGGACTAGCGGAATACAATGAGCAGTACTTC,CASSERPPGLAEYNEQYF
-,TRBV7-2,-,TRBJ2-5,TGTGCCGGGGGGCACGGCGGCCGTGACCAAGAGACCCAGTACTTC,CAGGHGGRDQETQYF
once,TRBV10-1,TRBD1,TRBJ2-7,TGCGCCAGCAGGGAAAGGACAGGGGTCCCCTCCTACGAGCAGTACTTC,CASRERTGVPSYEQYF
medium-sized,TRBV12-3/TRBV12-4,-,TRBJ2-7,TGTGCCAGCAGTTCCCAATCCGGGGGTAACCACGAGCAGTACTTC,CASSSQSGGNHEQYF
-,TRBV11-3,TRBD2,TRBJ2-1,TGTGCCAGCAGCAATATGGGTAGCGGGAGCGATGAGCAGTTCTTC,CASSNMGSGSDEQFF
-,TRBV10-2,-,TRBJ2-4,TGCGGCAGCTGGGGCGTGAGCGGCGAGAACACGCAGTACTTC,CGSWGVSGENTQYF
-,TRBV25-1,-,TRBJ2-7,TGTGCCAGCAGGGGGTCCTACGAGCAGTACTTC,CASRGSYEQYF
medium-sized,TRBV7-9,TRBD1,TRBJ2-6,TGTGCCAGCAGCTTAGTTGGGGCCACAGGGGCCACTGGGGCCAACGTCCTGACTTTC,CASSLVGATGATGANVLTF
large,TRBV7-2,-,TRBJ2-4,TGTGCCAGCAGCCAGGACGTAATAGCCAAAAACATTCAGTACTTC,CASSQDVIAKNIQYF
few,TRBV11-3,TRBD2,TRBJ2-1,TGTGCCAGCAGCCGGACTAGCGGGAGTCCATTCAATGAGCAGTTCTTC,CASSRTSGSPFNEQFF
once,TRBV7-8,TRBD1,TRBJ2-5,TGTGCCAGCAGCCCCCACCGGACAGGGATTTCTCCGGGCTCCTACGTGCAGTCCTTC,CASSPHRTGISPGSYVQSF
many,TRBV7-7,-,TRBJ2-2,TGTGCCAGCCGGGAAGGCGGGAACACCGGGGAGCTGTTTTTT,CASREGGNTGELFF
many,TRBV7-6,TRBD2,TRBJ2-3,TGTGCCAGCAGCTTAGGTGGGACTATGGGGACAGATACGCAGTATTTT,CASSLGGTMGTDTQYF
-,TRBV7-2,TRBD1,TRBJ2-2,TGTGCGAGCAGCTCGGCAGGGGGCACCGATACGCTGTTTTTT,CASSSAGGTDTLFF
-,TRBV7-2,-,TRBJ2-4,TGTGCCAGCAGGTGGGGCGGGGGACAGATTAAAGACATTCAGTACTTC,CASRWGGGQIKDIQYF
-,TRBV7-9,-,TRBJ2-4,TGTGCCAGGAGCCGCAGGGCGGAGCTTTGGACCACAAACATTCAGTACTTC,CARSRRAELWTTNIQYF
-,TRBV11-3,-,TRBJ2-3,TGTGCCAGCAGCTTAAGATCGCCCATGGCAGAGGCGCAGTATTTT,CASSLRSPMAEAQYF
few,TRBV20-1,-,TRBJ1-1,TGCAGTGCTAGGGTGAACACTGAAGCTTTCTTT,CSARVNTEAFF
-,TRBV7-2,-,TRBJ2-5,TGTGCCAGCAGCCCAGATATCGGACAGAAAGAGACCCAGTACTTC,CASSPDIGQKETQYF
-,TRBV19,TRBD2,TRBJ2-3,TGTGCCAGTAGTTTTAGCGGGAGGCCCGCAGATACGCAGTATTTT,CASSFSGRPADTQYF
many,TRBV10-2,-,TRBJ2-3,TGCGCCAGCAGCCCCACCCGGGTCACAGATACGCAGTATTTT,CASSPTRVTDTQYF
-,TRBV7-9,TRBD2,TRBJ2-3,TGTGCCAGCAGCTCTTGGGGGGGGGGCACAGATACGCAGTATTTT,CASSSWGGGTDTQYF
-,TRBV7-2,TRBD2,TRBJ2-1,TGTGCCCTCGCGGGAGAACCTTACAATGAGCAGTTCTTC,CALAGEPYNEQFF
-,TRBV11-3,-,TRBJ2-4,TGTGCCCGCAGCCCGAGGCAGTGGGCCAAAAACATTCAGTACTTC,CARSPRQWAKNIQYF
few,TRBV20-1,TRBD1,TRBJ2-7,TGCAGTGCTGGAGGACAGGGGCTCACCTACGAGCAGTACTTC,CSAGGQGLTYEQYF
-,TRBV7-6,-,TRBJ2-7,TGTGCCAGCAGCAGGGACAACTACGAGCAGTACTTC,CASSRDNYEQYF